These T cell receptor beta chains were read from a single sample in a study of blood T cells in healthy people across ages. TCRdb passed the 5' RACE reads through MiXCR, listing each CDR3 protein once. The sample contains 870,000 or so distinct CDR3 sequences, 29% of which appear only once. The material sequenced was blood. These receptors were obtained from a woman aged 80 or over in good health. CDR3s include the opening cysteine and the closing phenylalanine or tryptophan. A D gene is named only where the DNA matches it firmly. Size is stated for part of the rows, as once, few or many counts, or as a class when the clone is expanded.

D	V	J	size	DNA	CDR3
TRBD1	TRBV6-5	TRBJ2-3	many	TGTGCCAGCAGTTCAGAAGGACAGGGACGGAGGAATACGCAGTATTTT	CASSSEGQGRRNTQYF
.	TRBV6-5	TRBJ1-6	many	TGTGCCAGCAGTTACGGGGACGGAGGGAATTCACCCCTCCACTTT	CASSYGDGGNSPLHF
.	TRBV10-3	TRBJ2-5	.	TGTGCCATCAGTGAGTCGTACTCTGAAGAGACCCAGTACTTC	CAISESYSEETQYF
TRBD1	TRBV5-1	TRBJ1-1	few	TGCGCCAGCAGCTTAGGGACAGGGATGAGCACTGAAGCTTTCTTT	CASSLGTGMSTEAFF
.	TRBV12-3/TRBV12-4	TRBJ2-7	.	TGTGCCAGCAGTCCGGGACTCAACGCGGCCACCCAGTACTTC	CASSPGLNAATQYF
.	TRBV7-9	TRBJ2-6	many	TGTGCCAGCAGTTTCGCTGGGGGTTTCTCTGGGGCCAACGTCCTGACTTTC	CASSFAGGFSGANVLTF
.	TRBV20-1	TRBJ1-5	.	TGCAGTGCTAAGGGGAGCTTCTCGGGCAATCAGCCCCAGCATTTT	CSAKGSFSGNQPQHF
TRBD1	TRBV18	TRBJ1-6	few	TGTGCCAGCTCACTAATACAGGGGGATAATTCACCCCTCCACTTT	CASSLIQGDNSPLHF
.	TRBV12-3/TRBV12-4	TRBJ2-5	many	TGTGCCAGCAGGACCGGACATTTCCAAGAGACCCAGTACTTC	CASRTGHFQETQYF
.	TRBV29-1	TRBJ2-1	many	TGCAGCGTCAGCGCAGGGCTTAATGAGCAGTTCTTC	CSVSAGLNEQFF
.	TRBV6-1	TRBJ2-6	.	TGTGCCAGCAGCCCAAGGGCTTCCGTCTCTGGGGCCAACGTCCTGACTTTC	CASSPRASVSGANVLTF
TRBD2	TRBV7-7	TRBJ2-1	many	TGTGCCAGCAGTCCCTCCCGGACTAGCGGGGCGACCGTGTACAATGAGCAGTTCTTC	CASSPSRTSGATVYNEQFF
.	TRBV18	TRBJ2-1	.	TGTGCCAGCTCACCCAGGAGTCGCTCCTACAATGAGCAGTTCTTC	CASSPRSRSYNEQFF
TRBD1	TRBV6-5	TRBJ2-7	.	TGTGCCAGCAGTAACCCGGACAGGCGGCAGTACTTC	CASSNPDRRQYF
TRBD2	TRBV20-1	TRBJ2-1	many	TGCAGTGCTAGACTAGCGGGGGGGCCTCATGAGCAGTTCTTC	CSARLAGGPHEQFF
TRBD2	TRBV12-3/TRBV12-4	TRBJ2-3	.	TGTACCAGCAGTTACCGACCTTTCATACGGACTAGCGGGCGCACAGATATGCAGTATTTT	CTSSYRPFIRTSGRTDMQYF
.	TRBV7-9	TRBJ1-2	.	TGTGCCAGCAGCTTAACCAGCGACGGCTATGGCTACACCTTC	CASSLTSDGYGYTF
.	TRBV4-2	TRBJ2-1	many	TGTGCCAGCAGCCAAGAAGCGGGCCGCCCCTACAATGAGCAGTTCTTC	CASSQEAGRPYNEQFF
.	TRBV20-1	TRBJ2-5	many	TGCAGTGCCAAGCCATCACTGCTTAGCCGGACGCGCGTGGAGACCCAGTACTTC	CSAKPSLLSRTRVETQYF
.	TRBV6-1	TRBJ2-4	.	TGTGCCAGCAGTGATTACCTTGACAAAAACATTCAGTACTTC	CASSDYLDKNIQYF
TRBD1	TRBV18	TRBJ2-1	.	TGTGCCAGCTCACCACCGACCAAGGGACAGATGGACAATGAGCAGTTCTTC	CASSPPTKGQMDNEQFF
TRBD1	TRBV7-2	TRBJ1-2	many	TGTGCCAGCACCTTTAACTACCGGACAGGGGCGTCTGGCTACACCTTC	CASTFNYRTGASGYTF
.	TRBV10-3	TRBJ2-1	many	TGTGCCATCAAGGACACCTTTGGGTCCTACAATGAGCAGTTCTTC	CAIKDTFGSYNEQFF
.	TRBV27	TRBJ1-2	.	TGTGCCAGCAGTTCAAACGGGCTTCGGGATAACTATGGCTACACCTTC	CASSSNGLRDNYGYTF
.	TRBV7-8	TRBJ2-4	.	TGTGCCAGCAGCTTAGTGGTCGCAGGGCGAGCCAAAAACATTCAGTACTTC	CASSLVVAGRAKNIQYF
TRBD1	TRBV5-1	TRBJ2-7	once	TGCGCCAGCAACCAAGGACAGGGAAGTTTCTACGAGCAGTACTTC	CASNQGQGSFYEQYF
TRBD1	TRBV20-1	TRBJ2-6	few	TGCAGTGCTAGCGGGACAGGGGGCCCCTTAGGGGCATTCGGTGGGGCCAACGTCCTGACTTTC	CSASGTGGPLGAFGGANVLTF
.	TRBV5-1	TRBJ1-2	.	TGCGCCAGCATCAAGGGGTTAGACTATGGCTACACCTTC	CASIKGLDYGYTF
TRBD2	TRBV6-2/TRBV6-3	TRBJ2-1	many	TGTGCCAGCAGGTTCGACGGGCGGGGGAGCGGTGAGCAGTTCTTC	CASRFDGRGSGEQFF
.	TRBV5-1	TRBJ2-3	.	TGCGCCAGCAGTAGGGACGACGCAGATACGCAGTATTTT	CASSRDDADTQYF
.	TRBV20-1	TRBJ1-2	few	TGCAGTGCTAGCGCAGTCGAAGGGGACTATGGCTACACCTTC	CSASAVEGDYGYTF
.	TRBV6-1	TRBJ1-1	few	TGTGCCAGCAGTGCCCGAGGGCAGGGCGGCACTGAAGCTTTCTTT	CASSARGQGGTEAFF
TRBD2	TRBV7-2	TRBJ2-3	many	TGTGCCAGCAGCTTCGCGGCTGCGGGGGGGCCCACAGATACGCAGTATTTT	CASSFAAAGGPTDTQYF
.	TRBV7-9	TRBJ2-1	many	TGTGCCAGCAGTTCACAGGGTTATGAGCAGTTCTTC	CASSSQGYEQFF
.	TRBV5-8	TRBJ2-3	many	TGTGCCAGCAGCACAGACCAGGGGCACACAGATACGCAGTATTTT	CASSTDQGHTDTQYF
TRBD1	TRBV4-3	TRBJ1-4	few	TGCGCCAGCAGCCGCGGACAGGGGGCAAATGAAAAACTGTTTTTT	CASSRGQGANEKLFF
TRBD2	TRBV9	TRBJ2-6	.	TGTGCCAGCAGCCCCCCCGGGGGGGCCAACGCCCTGACTTTC	CASSPPGGANALTF
TRBD1	TRBV7-2	TRBJ2-1	many	TGTGCCAGCAGCTTAGGGGTCGAGAGGGGGCTTGGGAATGAGCAGTTCTTC	CASSLGVERGLGNEQFF
.	TRBV6-2/TRBV6-3	TRBJ2-3	few	TGTGCCAGCAGTTCTCCCCAAGATACGCAGTATTTT	CASSSPQDTQYF
.	TRBV4-3	TRBJ2-1	.	TGCGCCAGCAGCCCAGAGGGGGGGGGGTTTATAGATGAGCAGTTCTTC	CASSPEGGGFIDEQFF
.	TRBV12-3/TRBV12-4	TRBJ2-4	many	TGTGCCAGCACCCTCAGGGAAGGCAAAAACATTCAGTACTTC	CASTLREGKNIQYF
.	TRBV24-1	TRBJ2-5	.	TGTGCCACCAGTGATTTAGGGGGGGCGGAGACCCAGTACTTC	CATSDLGGAETQYF
TRBD1	TRBV19	TRBJ1-2	few	TGTGCCAGTAGGACAGGGGGCGGCTACACCTTC	CASRTGGGYTF
.	TRBV3-1	TRBJ1-4	few	TGTGCCAGCAGTCAAGATAGAGGGGGGCTGGTTGAAAAACTGTTTTTT	CASSQDRGGLVEKLFF
.	TRBV12-3/TRBV12-4	TRBJ2-3	many	TGTGCCAGCACCCCAGGGGTCTCCACAGATACGCAGTATTTT	CASTPGVSTDTQYF
TRBD2	TRBV19	TRBJ2-3	few	TGTGCCAGTAGCCCAGCGGGGTCCGCCTCTAGCACAGATACGCAGTATTTT	CASSPAGSASSTDTQYF
TRBD2	TRBV14	TRBJ2-5	many	TGTGCCAGCAGCATCGGGACTAGCGGGGGGTCGGAGACCCAGTACTTC	CASSIGTSGGSETQYF
TRBD2	TRBV5-1	TRBJ2-1	many	TGCGCCAGCAGCTTGGCCGCGGGGGTCCATGAGCAGTTCTTC	CASSLAAGVHEQFF
TRBD2	TRBV7-2	TRBJ2-4	many	TGTGCCAGCAGCCCCCGGCTAGCGGGGGCCAAAAACATTCAGTACTTC	CASSPRLAGAKNIQYF
TRBD1	TRBV12-3/TRBV12-4	TRBJ2-1	many	TGTGCCAGCAGTTTCGGACAGGGTGGGGGTGAGCAGTTCTTC	CASSFGQGGGEQFF
.	TRBV20-1	TRBJ2-1	many	TGCAGTGCTGACGGACTCAATCATCGCGATGAGCAGTTCTTC	CSADGLNHRDEQFF
.	TRBV6-2/TRBV6-3	TRBJ2-6	many	TGTGCCAGCAGTTACTCGAAGGCCTTTCCGTTCTCTGGGGCCAACGTCCTGACTTTC	CASSYSKAFPFSGANVLTF
TRBD2	TRBV28	TRBJ2-5	many	TGTGCCAGCAGTATTGGGACTAGCGGGGGCCAAGAGACCCAGTACTTC	CASSIGTSGGQETQYF
.	TRBV7-2	TRBJ2-3	many	TGTGCCAGCAGCTTATCCGGGCAGGAACTCGCAGATACGCAGTATTTT	CASSLSGQELADTQYF
.	TRBV3-1	TRBJ1-1	few	TGTGCCAGCAGCCAAGATGTGGGGCGAGCTTTCTTT	CASSQDVGRAFF
.	TRBV6-2/TRBV6-3	TRBJ2-3	many	TGTGCCAGCTCGCGATTTGCGGAAAGCACAGATACGCAGTATTTT	CASSRFAESTDTQYF
TRBD2	TRBV5-5	TRBJ2-3	.	TGTGCCAGCAGCTTGCGGACTAGCGGAATCACAGATACGCAGTATTTT	CASSLRTSGITDTQYF
TRBD2	TRBV7-9	TRBJ2-5	once	TGTGCCAGCAGCTTAGCAAAGCGGGAGGCATATCGGGAGCAGTACTTC	CASSLAKREAYREQYF
TRBD1	TRBV18	TRBJ2-1	many	TGTGCCAGCTCACCTGCGACAGGGATAGGTGAGCAGTTCTTC	CASSPATGIGEQFF
.	TRBV12-3/TRBV12-4	TRBJ2-3	.	TGTGCCAGCAGTGTTAGAGGGGCAGCAGATACGCAGTATTTT	CASSVRGAADTQYF